This T cell receptor (beta chain) was profiled in a study of blood T cells in healthy people across ages (dated by TCRdb to between 2015 and 2016). About the full investigation: In model experiments, roughly one uniquely barcoded TCR beta cDNA molecule per two T cells was captured by template switching. Age-related changes in TCR beta repertoire diversity were measured in the study by deep sequencing normalized with unique cDNA molecular identifiers. Donors were grouped into four age groups: young (average roughly 15 years), middle-aged (around 39), aged (approximately 67) and long-lived (about 90). To avoid experimental bias, donors of different ages were randomly spread across the sequencing lanes. The study analyzed two additional independent replicas of 1 million unique cDNA reads from the same blood draw for two donors, one aged 18 to 29 and one aged 80 or older. Points the paper makes about the study in general: The long-lived group showed more naive CD4+ T cells, fewer expanded clones and increased TCR diversity than the aged group, suggesting age selection. Because donor CMV infection status was unknown, age-related changes in expanded clonotypes were potentially confounded. Estimates of total diversity from one million sequenced T cells were regarded as lower bounds and underestimates. Observed TCR beta diversity per million T cells fell roughly linearly with age, and a significant reduction was already apparent by age around 40. Bulk unsorted PBMC profiling prevented conclusive comparison of naive and antigen-experienced compartments. Observed TCR beta diversity correlated strongly with the percentage of naive T cells measured by flow cytometry.

Donors were under 40 systemically healthy Caucasian individuals from Russia aged roughly 6 to 100 years. Roughly 10 milliliters of peripheral blood were drawn from each donor into EDTA-treated Vacutainer tubes. PBMCs were isolated by Ficoll-Paque density-gradient centrifugation, with at least 6 million obtained per sample. Total RNA, at least 5.5 micrograms per sample, was extracted from PBMCs with Trizol reagent. For every donor, flow cytometry on a PBMC aliquot measured the percentage of naive CD45RAhigh/CD27high T cells. Preparation of the library involved 5' RACE. The sequencing machine was an Illumina HiSeq 2500. A second PCR of about 6 to 11 cycles was performed with a sample-barcoded 5' primer and a J-beta primer mix. Each TCR beta cDNA molecule received a unique molecular identifier from a template-switch 5' adaptor carrying 12 random nucleotides. At least 2.5 million CDR3-containing paired-end reads were obtained from each sample. First-strand cDNA was synthesized from all RNA with the Mint cDNA synthesis kit, primed by a TRBC-specific oligonucleotide. Following uracil-DNA glycosylase treatment, a first 18-cycle PCR with universal primers M1SS and BC2_uni_R was performed on all cDNA. As for the original processing: For normalization, 1 million high-quality reads were randomly selected from each sample, with every read carrying a distinct molecular identifier. Instead of being binned into consensus sequences, reads that shared molecular identifiers were thrown out. MiTCR, with a Q25 quality threshold and the strictest error-elimination algorithm, was used for CDR3 identification, clonotype clustering and error correction. A nonparametric unseen species model with Euler transformation was used to estimate lower-bound total TCR beta diversity. TCRdb trimmed the raw reads at Q25, called clones with MiXCR and kept productive beta chains. All rows with the same CDR3 protein become a single entry with the most common DNA and genes. The V and J calls and clone size come from TCRdb's table, not from the authors' own analysis. The sample table shows 650,000 to 1,000,000 distinct CDR3 sequences, and less than 60% are seen once. The ten largest make up over 15% of the sample.

Turning to this clonotype: The antigen it binds to is not known. No much larger clone exists at a distance of one base, and base qualities are not known.

The junction carries 22 bases between V and J, which are trimmed by 5 bases and 6 bases respectively. In the germline V gene, CDR1 corresponds to SGHAT and CDR2 to FQNNGV. The CDR3 goes from the cysteine to the phenylalanine over 17 residues. The only DNA kept is the CDR3, 51 bases in frame from the first base. This sequence originates from a man aged 80 or over in good health. Recombination linked TRBV11-2 to TRBJ1-4; no D gene can be assigned with confidence. The sample taken for sequencing was blood. The CDR3 protein: CASSPALVGQDHEKLFF. The DNA sequence reads TGTGCCAGCAGCCCCGCTCTGGTAGGGCAGGACCATGAAAAACTGTTTTTT.